The 17 T cell receptor beta chains given below trace back to one sample, sequenced in a study of blood T cell repertoires in COVID-19. Sequencing used immunoSEQ multiplex PCR; TCRdb keeps in-frame clones, though not all of them. This table holds around 130,000 clones, about 87% found once. Source material: peripheral blood. Receptor source: a human donor with COVID-19, enrolled during active disease. The donor label of this sample is uncertain.

The CDR3 protein is CASSFPRTGGNEQYF. The DNA of the CDR3 is TGTGCCAGCAGTTTCCCGAGGACAGGGGGCAACGAGCAGTACTTC. The gene calls are TRBV28 and TRBJ2-7, with 11 bases lining up with TRBD1. With V trimmed by 3 bases and J by 5 bases, 6 bases remained unmatched. Germline assignment: CDR1 MDHEN and CDR2 SYDVKM. The CDR3 has 15 residues.

The V call is TRBV9, the J call TRBJ1-1, with 8 bases lining up with TRBD1. The V gene's germline CDR1 is SGDLS and CDR2 YYNGEE. V was clipped by 6 bases and J by 4 bases; unmatched bases: 8. The CDR3 sequence is 14 residues long. CDR3 DNA sequence: TGTGCCAGCACCACTACAGGGGGGGGCACTGAAGCTTTCTTT. It encodes CASTTTGGGTEAFF.

The V gene is TRBV30, the J gene TRBJ2-1, with D unresolved. The CDR3 extends over 10 amino acids. V lost 3 bases and J lost 7, with 4 bases in between. Germline-derived CDR1 and CDR2 are GTSNPN and SVGIG (reference sequence). The CDR3 bases are TGTGCCTGGAGGCGGAATGAGCAGTTCTTC. As protein: CAWRRNEQFF. Based on the CDR3 plus reference TRBV30 and TRBJ2-1, the full variable domain is SQTIHQWPATLVQPVGSPLSLECTVEGTSNPNLYWYRQAAGRGLQLLFYSVGIGQISSEVPQNLSASRPQDRQFILSSKKLLLSDSGFYLCAWRRNEQFFGPGTRLTVL.

The V call is TRBV19, the J call TRBJ1-4; D is unresolved. V lost 5 bases and J 1 base, leaving 14 bases between the germline ends. CDR3 length: 16 amino acids. The germline V gene encodes CDR1 LNHDA and CDR2 SQIVND (reference sequence). The CDR3 region is CASSGFPGITNEKLFF. CDR3 nucleotides: TGTGCCAGTAGTGGGTTTCCGGGTATAACTAATGAAAAACTGTTTTTT.

The CDR3 reads CASSLAGQGAYEQYF. CDR3 sequence (DNA): TGTGCCAGCAGCTTAGCTGGCCAGGGCGCCTACGAGCAGTACTTC. V usage is TRBV7-9 and J usage is TRBJ2-7, with D possibly being TRBD1 (5 bases). V lost 0 bases to trimming and J lost 2 bases, with 11 bases between them. The CDR3 has 15 residues. Germline CDR1 is SEHNR and CDR2 is FQNEAQ (reference sequence).

The rearrangement uses TRBV6-5 and TRBJ2-2, with D uncertain. This CDR3 comprises 14 residues. Germline V CDR1 and CDR2: MNHEY, SVGAGI. Trimming removed 7 bases from V and 3 bases from J, with 12 bases in between. The CDR3 nucleotides read TGTGCCAGCATATCTAGGTCGGACACCGGGGAGCTGTTTTTT. Encoded protein: CASISRSDTGELFF.

This chain connects TRBV7-3 to TRBJ2-1, with D hard to call. V was cut by 2 bases and J by 8 bases, with 10 bases left in between. Germline CDR1 and CDR2: SGHTA and FQGTGA. CDR3 length equals 13 residues. The CDR3 sequence is CASSLSPLDEQFF. In DNA, the CDR3 is TGTGCCAGCAGCTTATCCCCTCTCGATGAGCAGTTCTTC.

The rearrangement uses TRBV5-6 and TRBJ2-7; 11 bases match TRBD2. CDR3 length: 15 residues. Germline-derived CDR1 and CDR2 are SGHDT and YYEEEE. The V segment lost 3 bases and the J segment 3 bases; nucleotides outside the gene matches: 5. The CDR3 bases are TGTGCCAGCAGCTCCGGGACTAGCGGTTACTACGAGCAGTACTTC. It yields the protein CASSSGTSGYYEQYF.

Only one count was recorded for this clone. The rearrangement uses TRBV9 and TRBJ1-6; 7 nucleotides agree with TRBD1. Germline V gene lookup returns CDR1 SGDLS and CDR2 YYNGEE. V trimming: 0 bases; J trimming: 1 base; junction bases outside the gene matches: 1. The CDR3 contains 16 residues. CDR3 loop: CASSVAGGSYNSPLHF. The CDR3 DNA follows: TGTGCCAGCAGCGTAGCAGGGGGGTCCTATAATTCACCCCTCCACTTT.

The J gene is TRBJ1-1, the V gene TRBV11-3, with D possibly TRBD1 on 5 matching bases. CDR1 SGHNT and CDR2 YENEEA come from the germline V gene. The CDR3 contains 13 residues. V was trimmed by 4 bases and J by 6 bases, leaving 12 bases between them. CDR3 residues: CASSYVTGPEAFF. The CDR3, as DNA: TGTGCCAGCAGCTACGTCACAGGTCCTGAAGCTTTCTTT.

This chain joins TRBV9 and TRBJ2-2, with 9 bases identical to TRBD1. CDR1 SGDLS and CDR2 YYNGEE come from the germline V gene. The CDR3 is made up of 16 amino acids. The V gene end was trimmed by 3 bases and the J gene end by 3 bases; junction bases not matched to a gene: 6. The CDR3 DNA follows: TGTGCCAGCAGCGCCCGACAGGGGGTCCACACCGGGGAGCTGTTTTTT. Protein product: CASSARQGVHTGELFF.

This clone was detected only a few times. CDR3 region: CASRQVDNSPLHF. The CDR3 nucleotides read TGTGCCAGCAGACAGGTGGATAATTCACCCCTCCACTTT. The V gene is TRBV14, the J gene TRBJ1-6, with D possibly TRBD1 on 5 matching bases. The CDR3 length is 13 residues. CDR1 SGHDN and CDR2 FVKESK come from the germline V gene. Trimming took 6 bases from V and 5 from J, leaving 8 bases between them.

This clone appeared once. This sequence joins TRBV19 and TRBJ2-2, with D maybe TRBD2 (6 bases). CDR1 LNHDA and CDR2 SQIVND come from the germline V gene (reference sequence). The CDR3 is 15 residues long. The germline V and J ends were trimmed by 1 base and 5 bases, with 11 bases remaining between them. The CDR3: CASSIVGGLTGELFF. DNA of the CDR3: TGTGCCAGTAGTATAGTTGGGGGGTTGACCGGGGAGCTGTTTTTT. Full variable domain (remainder filled in from reference TRBV19 and TRBJ2-2): DGGITQSPKYLFRKEGQNVTLSCEQNLNHDAMYWYRQDPGQGLRLIYYSQIVNDFQKGDIAEGYSVSREKKESFPLTVTSAQKNPTAFYLCASSIVGGLTGELFFGEGSRLTVL.

CDR3 in amino acids: CASSVTGNIGETQYF. The CDR3 DNA follows: TGTGCCAGCAGCGTTACAGGGAACATCGGAGAGACCCAGTACTTC. The V and J genes are TRBV9 and TRBJ2-5; tentatively, D is TRBD1 (6 bases). The CDR3 covers 15 residues. The ends were cut back, 2 bases at V and 4 bases at J, with 15 bases in the middle. Germline assignment: CDR1 SGDLS and CDR2 YYNGEE.

This rearrangement joins TRBV24-1 to TRBJ2-1; maybe TRBD2 (7 bases). Germline assignment: CDR1 KGHDR and CDR2 SFDVKD. The CDR3 extends over 14 amino acids. V lost 4 bases and J lost 7, with 13 bases in between. This CDR3 is CATSEGGGDNEQFF. The DNA for the CDR3 is TGTGCCACCAGTGAAGGGGGGGGCGATAATGAGCAGTTCTTC.

This clone has a single count. The chain employs TRBV10-2 and TRBJ2-7, with TRBD2 matching 11 bases. The CDR3 has 14 amino acids. V was pared by 6 bases and J by 7 bases, with 8 bases of the junction left unmatched. Germline CDR1 reads WSHSY; CDR2 reads SAAADI. This CDR3 is CASRTSGAAGEQYF. The CDR3 coding sequence is TGCGCCAGCAGGACTAGCGGGGCCGCGGGGGAGCAGTACTTC.

V usage is TRBV6-6 and J usage is TRBJ2-2; D may be TRBD2 (6 bases). The CDR3 has 16 residues. CDR1 and CDR2 (germline): MNHNY, SVGAGI (reference sequence). V dropped 5 bases and J dropped 3 bases, with 16 bases sitting between them. CDR3 nucleotide sequence: TGTGCCAGCAGTCCCCTGGGAGGTCTTGACACCGGGGAGCTGTTTTTT. It yields the protein CASSPLGGLDTGELFF.